The rows below give T cell receptor beta chains drawn from one sample of a study of OX40 agonist ivuxolimab in advanced cancers. Profiling relied on immunoSEQ multiplex PCR, and the TCRdb table lists in-frame clones only, not all of them. This sample has roughly 72,000 clones; approximately 92% occur once, and the top ten carry around 10%. The sample here was CD4+ or CD8+ T cells sorted from blood, taken in a trial of the OX40 agonist ivuxolimab. Receptors originate from an adult with an advanced solid tumor such as melanoma, head and neck, liver or kidney cancer. Both conserved end residues are part of each CDR3. The D gene is left open where the match is weak. Rows may omit the clone size; those that give it use once, few, many or a size class.

>TRBV19|NA|TRBJ1-1|NA|15
TGTGCCAGTAGTACCATCCGAAACATGAACACTGAAGCTTTCTTT
CASSTIRNMNTEAFF
>TRBV6-1|NA|TRBJ2-1|NA|16
TGTGCCAGCAGTGATTGGGGGTGGAGCTCCTACAATGAGCAGTTCTTC
CASSDWGWSSYNEQFF
>TRBV10-2|NA|TRBJ2-3|NA|14
TGCGCCAGCAGTGAAAGTTCCGGCACAGATACGCAGTATTTT
CASSESSGTDTQYF
>TRBV11-3|NA|TRBJ2-2|NA|13
TGTGCCAGCAGCCACGCTAACACCGGGGAGCTGTTTTTT
CASSHANTGELFF
>TRBV5-4|NA|TRBJ2-1|NA|13
TGTGCCAGCAGCTTGGGACAGATCGGTGAGCAGTTCTTC
CASSLGQIGEQFF
>TRBV6-1|NA|TRBJ2-7|NA|13
TGTGCCAGCAGCTTACAGGGCTCCTACGAGCAGTACTTC
CASSLQGSYEQYF
>TRBV7-6|NA|TRBJ2-1|NA|18
TGTGCCAGCAGCTTAAGATCGGCAGTTGGGGTTGGGGACAATGAGCAGTTCTTC
CASSLRSAVGVGDNEQFF
>TRBV11-2|NA|TRBJ2-7|NA|15
TGTGCCAGCGGGTTACGGGACTCGCACTCCTACGAGCAGTACTTC
CASGLRDSHSYEQYF
>TRBV11-2|NA|TRBJ2-7|TRBD2|16
TGTGCCAGCAGCCGCCGAGAGCGGGGGGGATTCGGAGAGCAGTACTTC
CASSRRERGGFGEQYF
>TRBV21-1|NA|TRBJ2-2|NA|17
TGTGCCAGCAGCAGAGCCTACAGGGAAATAGGGACCGGGGAGCTGTTTTTT
CASSRAYREIGTGELFF
>TRBV28|NA|TRBJ2-2|NA|14
TGTGCCAGCAGAACTAGCTACCACACCGGGGAGCTGTTTTTT
CASRTSYHTGELFF
>TRBV16|NA|TRBJ2-6|NA|15
TGTGCCAGCGGGGGACGGTTTTCTGGGGCCAACGTCCTGACTTTC
CASGGRFSGANVLTF
>TRBV7-9|NA|TRBJ2-7|NA|13
TGTGCCAGCAGCTTAGTCCCACTCGAAGAGCAGTACTTC
CASSLVPLEEQYF
>TRBV5-1|NA|TRBJ1-5|NA|14
TGCGCCAGCAGCTTCGAGGGTACCGGTCAGCCCCAGCATTTT
CASSFEGTGQPQHF
>TRBV7-6|NA|TRBJ2-4|NA|14
TGTGCCAGCAGCTTATCCGGGGATCCAAACATTCAGTACTTC
CASSLSGDPNIQYF
>TRBV19|NA|TRBJ2-3|TRBD2|16
TGTGCCAGTAGTATTGTTGGCGGGGGGGATAAGGATACGCAGTATTTT
CASSIVGGGDKDTQYF
>TRBV5-1|NA|TRBJ2-7|NA|13
TGCGCCAGCAGCTTTAGCCAGGGCGGCGAGCAGTACTTC
CASSFSQGGEQYF
>TRBV5-1|NA|TRBJ1-2|NA|15
TGCGCCAGCAGCTTGGACGGGGAGTTTGGTGGTGGCTACACCTTC
CASSLDGEFGGGYTF
>TRBV5-4|NA|TRBJ2-3|TRBD1|16
TGTGCCAGCAGCCCGGCCAGGACAGGGAGCACAGATACGCAGTATTTT
CASSPARTGSTDTQYF
>TRBV11-3|NA|TRBJ2-7|TRBD1|15
TGTGCCAGCAGCATAGGGGGACAGAGCTCCTACGAGCAGTACTTC
CASSIGGQSSYEQYF
>TRBV5-1|NA|TRBJ1-1|NA|14
TGCGCCAGCAGCCCAAGGACAGAGAACACTGAAGCTTTCTTT
CASSPRTENTEAFF
>TRBV19|NA|TRBJ1-5|NA|14
TGTGCCAGTAGTGCCCCCTTTGGGGATCAGCCCCAGCATTTT
CASSAPFGDQPQHF
>TRBV28|NA|TRBJ2-7|NA|15
TGTGCCAGCAGACCACCGGGGGCAGGCCCGCCCGAGCAGTACTTC
CASRPPGAGPPEQYF
>TRBV5-4|NA|TRBJ2-6|NA|17
TGTGCCAGCAGCTTGGGGGGGCCGGGGTCTGGGGCCAACGTCCTGACTTTC
CASSLGGPGSGANVLTF
>TRBV11-2|NA|TRBJ2-5|TRBD1|14
TGTGCCAGCAGCTTGAACAGGGGGCAAGAGACCCAGTACTTC
CASSLNRGQETQYF
>TRBV19|NA|TRBJ1-1|NA|12
TGTGCCAGTAGCAATGTGGTCACTGAAGCTTTCTTT
CASSNVVTEAFF
>TRBV4-2|NA|TRBJ2-5|NA|12
TGTGCCAGCAGCCAAGACAAAGAGACCCAGTACTTC
CASSQDKETQYF
>TRBV5-1|NA|TRBJ2-7|NA|14
TGCGCCAGCAGATTGGGGTTAAATTCCTACGAGCAGTACTTC
CASRLGLNSYEQYF
>TRBV19|once|TRBJ1-2|TRBD1|15
TGTGCCAGTAGTATCCCCGGGACAGCATATGATGGCTACACCTTC
CASSIPGTAYDGYTF
>TRBV6-1|NA|TRBJ2-2|NA|14
TGTGCCAGCAGTGTGAGCAGGGCCGCCGGGGAGCTGTTTTTT
CASSVSRAAGELFF
>TRBV6-1|NA|TRBJ1-2|TRBD1|15
TGTGCCAGCAGTCTTCGGACAGGGGGCGAGTATGGCTACACCTTC
CASSLRTGGEYGYTF
>TRBV27|NA|TRBJ1-5|NA|14
TGTGCCAGCAGCTTGCGAAGTAGCAATCAGCCCCAGCATTTT
CASSLRSSNQPQHF
>TRBV6-5|NA|TRBJ2-1|TRBD1|13
TGTGCCAGCAGTTACGGCAGGGGGAATGAGCAGTTCTTC
CASSYGRGNEQFF
>TRBV4-2|once|TRBJ2-2|NA|15
TGTGCCAGCAGCCAAGGCGACCGGGACCATGGGGAGCTGTTTTTT
CASSQGDRDHGELFF
>TRBV7-8|NA|TRBJ2-5|TRBD1|14
TGTGCCAGCAGCGTCAGGCGGGCAGGGGGGACCCAGTACTTC
CASSVRRAGGTQYF
>TRBV28|NA|TRBJ1-1|TRBD1|15
TGTGCCAGCAGTTTAATAGGCAGGGGGTGGTTAGAAGCTTTCTTT
CASSLIGRGWLEAFF
>TRBV27|NA|TRBJ1-4|TRBD1|16
TGTGCCAGCAGTCCCAGGACAGGGGGGTTTAATGAAAAACTGTTTTTT
CASSPRTGGFNEKLFF
>TRBV7-9|NA|TRBJ2-3|NA|17
TGTGCCAGCAGCCGCTATAAACCCGCAACTAGCACAGATACGCAGTATTTT
CASSRYKPATSTDTQYF
>TRBV9|NA|TRBJ1-1|NA|13
TGTGCCAGCAGCGTAAGCCCGAACACTGAAGCTTTCTTT
CASSVSPNTEAFF
>TRBV18|NA|TRBJ2-4|TRBD2|18
TGTGCCAGCTCAGAAGAGGCTAGCGGGACGAGGGCCAAAAACATTCAGTACTTC
CASSEEASGTRAKNIQYF
>TRBV5-1|once|TRBJ1-4|NA|16
TGCGCCAGCAGCACTTGGTCTGGACAGCGTAATGAAAAACTGTTTTTT
CASSTWSGQRNEKLFF
>TRBV2|NA|TRBJ2-3|TRBD2|17
TGTGCCAGCAGTGGAGGGGCGGGAGGGCCCTCGAGGGATACGCAGTATTTT
CASSGGAGGPSRDTQYF
>TRBV7-9|NA|TRBJ1-1|NA|15
TGTGCCAGCAGCCCCCGGGTCAATACAAACACTGAAGCTTTCTTT
CASSPRVNTNTEAFF
>TRBV29-1|NA|TRBJ2-3|NA|13
TGCAGCGTTGAACGTGGTAGGTTTGATACGCAGTATTTT
CSVERGRFDTQYF
>TRBV28|NA|TRBJ1-2|TRBD1|15
TGTGCCAGCAGTTTATGGGAACAGGGGGGCTATGGCTACACCTTC
CASSLWEQGGYGYTF
>TRBV27|NA|TRBJ1-1|NA|15
TGTGCCAGCAGTCTCGCTCCCACAGGATACACTGAAGCTTTCTTT
CASSLAPTGYTEAFF
>TRBV27|NA|TRBJ2-7|TRBD2|16
TGTGCCAGCAGTTTTCTACCTAGCGGGAGGGCCGCCGAGCAGTACTTC
CASSFLPSGRAAEQYF
>TRBV7-9|NA|TRBJ1-3|NA|15
TGTGCCAGCAGCTTACAGGGAGCGGCCGGAAACACCATATATTTT
CASSLQGAAGNTIYF
>TRBV5-4|once|TRBJ2-3|TRBD2|16
TGTGCCAGCAGCTTTGGGGGGGGTCCCCGGACGGATACGCAGTATTTT
CASSFGGGPRTDTQYF
>TRBV6-4|NA|TRBJ2-3|NA|15
TGTGCCAGCAGTGAGACCAAAGGGAGCACAGATACGCAGTATTTT
CASSETKGSTDTQYF
>TRBV4-1|NA|TRBJ2-1|NA|14
TGCGCCAGCAGCCCAAGAGGTAGTTACAATGAGCAGTTCTTC
CASSPRGSYNEQFF
>TRBV7-2|NA|TRBJ2-3|NA|14
TGTGCCAGCAGCTTTGGGCCGGCCCTGGATACGCAGTATTTT
CASSFGPALDTQYF
>TRBV4-1|NA|TRBJ2-1|TRBD1|19
TGCGCCAGCAGCCAACTAAAGCCTCCGGGACAGGGGTCCTACAATGAGCAGTTCTTC
CASSQLKPPGQGSYNEQFF